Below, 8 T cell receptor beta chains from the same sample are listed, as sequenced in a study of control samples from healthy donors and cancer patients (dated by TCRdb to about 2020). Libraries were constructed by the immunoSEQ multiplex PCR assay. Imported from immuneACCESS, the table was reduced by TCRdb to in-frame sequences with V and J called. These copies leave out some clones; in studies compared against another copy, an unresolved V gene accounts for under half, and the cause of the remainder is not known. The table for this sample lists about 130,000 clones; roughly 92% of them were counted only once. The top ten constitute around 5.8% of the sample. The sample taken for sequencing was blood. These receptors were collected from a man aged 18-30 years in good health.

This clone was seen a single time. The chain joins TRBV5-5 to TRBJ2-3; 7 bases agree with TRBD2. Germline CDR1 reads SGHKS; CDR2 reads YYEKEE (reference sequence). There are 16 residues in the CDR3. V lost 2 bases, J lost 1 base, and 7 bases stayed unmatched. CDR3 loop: CASSLGSSGGTDTQYF. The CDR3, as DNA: TGTGCCAGCAGCTTAGGATCCAGCGGGGGCACAGATACGCAGTATTTT.

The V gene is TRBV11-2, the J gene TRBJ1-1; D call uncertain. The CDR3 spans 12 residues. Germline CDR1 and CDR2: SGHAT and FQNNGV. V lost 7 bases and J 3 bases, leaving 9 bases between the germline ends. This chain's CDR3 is CASNPVYTEAFF. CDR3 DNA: TGTGCCAGCAACCCCGTTTACACTGAAGCTTTCTTT.

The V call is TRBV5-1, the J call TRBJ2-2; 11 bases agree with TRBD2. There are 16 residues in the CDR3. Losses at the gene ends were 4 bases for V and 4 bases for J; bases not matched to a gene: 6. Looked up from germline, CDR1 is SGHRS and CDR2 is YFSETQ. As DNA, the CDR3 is TGCGCCAGCAGCACCCCGCTAGCGGGGGGCACCGGGGAGCTGTTTTTT. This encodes CASSTPLAGGTGELFF.

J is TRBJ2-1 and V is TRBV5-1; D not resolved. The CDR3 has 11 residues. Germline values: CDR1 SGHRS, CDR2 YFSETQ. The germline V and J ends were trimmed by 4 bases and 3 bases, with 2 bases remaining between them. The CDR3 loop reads CASSNYNEQFF. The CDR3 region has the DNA TGCGCCAGCAGCAACTACAATGAGCAGTTCTTC.

The CDR3 sequence is CASSQGGGQTSQETQYF. CDR3 bases: TGTGCCAGCAGCCAAGGTGGTGGACAGACCTCACAAGAGACCCAGTACTTC. The chain couples TRBV3-1 (or the pseudogene TRBV3-2) to TRBJ2-5, with D possibly being TRBD1 (6 bases). Germline V gene lookup returns CDR1 LGHDT and CDR2 YNNKEL (reference sequence). Trimming shortened V by 1 base and J by 2 bases, and 17 bases separated the two germline ends. The CDR3 has 17 residues.

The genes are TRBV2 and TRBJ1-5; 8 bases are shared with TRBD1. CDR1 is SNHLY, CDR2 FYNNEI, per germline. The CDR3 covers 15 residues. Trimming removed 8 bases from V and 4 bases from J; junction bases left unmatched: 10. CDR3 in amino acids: CASVRVRGPNQPQHF. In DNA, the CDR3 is TGTGCCAGCGTTCGTGTCAGGGGGCCTAATCAGCCCCAGCATTTT.

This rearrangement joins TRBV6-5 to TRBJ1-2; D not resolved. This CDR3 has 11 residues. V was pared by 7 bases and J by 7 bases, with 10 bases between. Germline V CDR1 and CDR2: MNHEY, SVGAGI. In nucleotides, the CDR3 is TGTGCCAGCAACTTCGAGGGTGGCTACACCTTC. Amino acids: CASNFEGGYTF.

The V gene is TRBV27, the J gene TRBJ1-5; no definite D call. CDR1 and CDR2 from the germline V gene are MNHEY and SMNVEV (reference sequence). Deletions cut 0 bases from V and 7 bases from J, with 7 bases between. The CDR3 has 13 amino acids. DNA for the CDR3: TGTGCCAGCAGTTTATCTCGAGACCAGCCCCAGCATTTT. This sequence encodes CASSLSRDQPQHF.